This TCR beta chain is drawn from a study of T cell changes during pregnancy in multiple sclerosis. Sequencing was performed with immunoSEQ multiplex PCR; in TCRdb, only in-frame clones are kept and a portion is missing. This table holds about 92,000 clones, 85% to 95% found once. This TCR was sampled from a female donor with multiple sclerosis, enrolled in a pregnancy study. The sequencing used peripheral blood, collected in the first trimester of pregnancy.

CDR3 sequence reads: CASSPRAAQETQYF. Here the CDR3 DNA reads TGTGCCAGCTCACCACGGGCAGCCCAAGAGACCCAGTACTTC. The V gene is TRBV18, the J gene TRBJ2-5; D call uncertain. The germline CDR1 and CDR2 sequences are KGHSH and LQKENI. V was shortened by 1 base and J by 1 base, with 7 bases between the two germline ends. CDR3 length equals 14 residues.